The clone carrying this T cell receptor beta chain was seen at least ten times. Its target is unknown. This record belongs to a study of T-cell reconstitution after alpha-beta-depleted transplantation in children. This CDR3 has 14 residues. Per the germline V gene, CDR1 is DFQATT and CDR2 is SNEGSKA (reference sequence). Deletions cut 7 bases from V and 2 bases from J, with 17 bases between. It was with unique molecular identifiers that the TCRbeta library was prepared. TCRdb independently ran MiXCR on the PCR reads; one entry per CDR3 protein. Of 200,000 to 250,000 distinct CDR3 sequences in the sample, roughly 8.2% are singletons; the top ten hold almost 6.5%. Study conclusions and caveats: T cells produced anew were the main source of T-cell counts and diversity one year after transplant. There were reportedly several hundred expanded graft clones from which alpha-beta T cells came about two months after transplant. Recipient T cells and thymic progenitors that survived were the source of the high TCRbeta diversity seen at day 60 in some patients.

The sample here was PBMCs, mostly from graft donor cells, taken 180 days after TCRalphabeta/CD19-depleted stem cell transplant. The clonotype originates from a male patient aged 10 to 17 who had a stem cell transplant for acute lymphoblastic leukemia, so the T cells may come from the graft donor. The V and J genes are TRBV20-1 and TRBJ1-2, with unresolved D. The CDR3 here is CSGNGQLKNYGYTF. DNA for the CDR3: TGCAGTGGGAACGGGCAGTTAAAGAACTATGGCTACACCTTC.